These 9 T cell receptor beta chains share one sample of origin, sequenced in a study of preoperative IRX-2 immunotherapy in early breast cancer. Repertoires were generated with immunoSEQ multiplex PCR, while TCRdb's copy carries only in-frame clones and drops some. The sample records a few thousand clones, roughly 75% being singletons. Documented treatment: preoperative locoregional IRX-2 cytokine immunotherapy. The input for sequencing was tumor tissue, taken after IRX-2 immunotherapy. These receptors all come from a human donor with breast cancer.

The chain employs TRBV19 and TRBJ2-1; perhaps TRBD2 as D (6 bases). The CDR3 length is 11 residues. V dropped 5 bases and J dropped 10 bases, with 9 bases sitting between them. CDR1 is LNHDA and CDR2 is SQIVND in the germline V gene (reference sequence). The DNA of the CDR3 is TGTGCCAGTAGTGGGACTTTGGAGCAGTTCTTC. Translating gives CASSGTLEQFF.

The gene calls are TRBV11-3 and TRBJ2-3; D remains unclear. CDR1 is SGHNT and CDR2 is YENEEA in the germline V gene. This CDR3 region has 15 residues. V shed 5 bases and J shed 5 bases, with 17 bases lying between them. CDR3 sequence: CASSKPAPTGDTQYF. The CDR3 bases are TGTGCCAGCAGCAAACCCGCACCAACCGGAGATACGCAGTATTTT. Filled out from reference TRBV11-3 and TRBJ2-3, the complete variable domain reads EAGVVQSPRYKIIEKKQPVAFWCNPISGHNTLYWYLQNLGQGPELLIRYENEEAVDDSQLPKDRFSAERLKGVDSTLKIQPAELGDSAVYLCASSKPAPTGDTQYFGPGTRLTVL.

V usage is TRBV5-1 and J usage is TRBJ1-1; no firm D call. Trimming stripped 0 bases from V and 0 bases from J, with 9 bases between. The V gene's germline CDR1 is SGHRS and CDR2 YFSETQ. The CDR3 is made up of 15 amino acids. In DNA, the CDR3 is TGCGCCAGCAGCTTGGTGGGGATGTTGAACACTGAAGCTTTCTTT. Encoded protein: CASSLVGMLNTEAFF.

This chain joins TRBV28 and TRBJ2-5; the match to TRBD2 covers 15 bases. V lost 4 bases and J lost 5; bases outside the gene matches: 8. The CDR3 contains 17 residues. CDR1 is MDHEN and CDR2 is SYDVKM in the germline V gene. Here the CDR3 DNA reads TGTGCCAGCAGTTCTGGGACTAGCGGGAGGAGGGGGGAGACCCAGTACTTC. This translates into CASSSGTSGRRGETQYF. Drawing the rest from reference TRBV28 and TRBJ2-5, the complete variable domain is DVKVTQSSRYLVKRTGEKVFLECVQDMDHENMFWYRQDPGLGLRLIYFSYDVKMKEKGDIPEGYSVSREKKERFSLILESASTNQTSMYLCASSSGTSGRRGETQYFGPGTRLLVL.

This clone has just a few counts. The chain employs TRBV11-3 and TRBJ1-4; D gene unclear. The CDR3 runs to 18 residues. Germline V gives CDR1 SGHNT, CDR2 YENEEA. V was cut by 3 bases and J by 0 bases, with 17 bases left in between. The CDR3 DNA sequence: TGTGCCAGCAGCTTTACCGCGAACCCTCATACAACTAATGAAAAACTGTTTTTT. Protein: CASSFTANPHTTNEKLFF.

V and J are TRBV6-8 and TRBJ2-1, with D perhaps given as TRBD1 or TRBD2 (5 bases each). V was clipped by 1 base and J by 5 bases, with 6 bases between them. The CDR3 loop spans 13 amino acids. Germline loops: CDR1 MNHGY, CDR2 SAAAGT. The CDR3 DNA follows: TGTGCCAGCAGTTACTTGGGGGACAATGAGCAGTTCTTC. Amino acids: CASSYLGDNEQFF.

The chain links TRBV6-8 to TRBJ2-3; the match to TRBD2 covers 7 bases. Unmatched junction bases numbered 4, after V lost 5 bases and J lost 2 bases. This CDR3 comprises 14 residues. The germline V gene has CDR1 MNHGY and CDR2 SAAAGT. The CDR3 is CASSTGLVTDTQYF. The CDR3 DNA is TGTGCCAGCAGTACCGGACTAGTCACAGATACGCAGTATTTT.

The CDR3: CASRDHLPPTRWFAEKLFF. In DNA form, the CDR3 reads TGTGCCAGCCGGGACCACCTACCACCAACAAGATGGTTTGCTGAAAAACTGTTTTTT. V usage is TRBV28 and J usage is TRBJ1-4; D perhaps matches TRBD1 (5 bases). With 8 bases removed from V and 7 bases from J, the gap between germline ends came to 32 bases. Looked up from germline, CDR1 is MDHEN and CDR2 is SYDVKM. This CDR3 is 19 amino acids long.

This clone was seen a handful of times. This chain joins TRBV11-3 and TRBJ1-1, with D perhaps matching TRBD1 (5 bases). The V gene's germline CDR1 is SGHNT and CDR2 YENEEA. V was cut by 5 bases and J by 11 bases, with 24 bases left in between. The CDR3 is made up of 15 amino acids. The CDR3 coding sequence is TGTGCCAGCAGCCTGTCCGACAGCCGAGAAGAGACGGCTTTCTTT. Its translation is CASSLSDSREETAFF.